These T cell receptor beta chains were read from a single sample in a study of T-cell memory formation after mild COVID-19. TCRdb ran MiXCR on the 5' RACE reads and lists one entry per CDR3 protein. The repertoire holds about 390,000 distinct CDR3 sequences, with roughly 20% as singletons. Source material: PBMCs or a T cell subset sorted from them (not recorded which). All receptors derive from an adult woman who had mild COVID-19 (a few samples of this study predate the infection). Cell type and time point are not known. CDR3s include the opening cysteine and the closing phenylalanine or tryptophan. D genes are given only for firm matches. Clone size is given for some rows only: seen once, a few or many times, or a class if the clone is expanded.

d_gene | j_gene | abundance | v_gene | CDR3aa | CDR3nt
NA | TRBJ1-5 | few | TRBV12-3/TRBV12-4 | CASSPGQYQPQHF | TGTGCCAGCAGCCCCGGACAGTATCAGCCCCAGCATTTT
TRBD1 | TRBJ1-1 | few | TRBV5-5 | CASSASGGAYTEAFF | TGTGCCAGCAGCGCCTCAGGGGGCGCGTACACTGAAGCTTTCTTT
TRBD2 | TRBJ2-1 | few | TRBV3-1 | CASSPTGTRSYNEQFF | TGTGCCAGCAGCCCTACCGGGACTAGGAGCTACAATGAGCAGTTCTTC
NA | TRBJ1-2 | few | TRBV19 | CASSIGQGSIYGYTF | TGTGCCAGTAGTATAGGTCAGGGGAGCATCTATGGCTACACCTTC
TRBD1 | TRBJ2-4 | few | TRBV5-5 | CASTPEVTGNPLAKNIQYF | TGTGCCAGCACCCCTGAGGTGACAGGGAACCCCCTAGCCAAAAACATTCAGTACTTC
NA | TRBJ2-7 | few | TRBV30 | CAWSVLHEQYF | TGTGCCTGGAGTGTACTACACGAGCAGTACTTC
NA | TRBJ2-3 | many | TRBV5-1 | CASSPLGRDTQYF | TGCGCCAGCAGCCCGCTGGGGAGAGATACGCAGTATTTT
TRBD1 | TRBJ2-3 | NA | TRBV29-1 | CSVAGTGSPWDTQYF | TGCAGCGTGGCTGGGACAGGATCCCCTTGGGATACGCAGTATTTT
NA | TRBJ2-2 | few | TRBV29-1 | CSARPHTGELFF | TGCAGCGCCCGTCCTCACACCGGGGAGCTGTTTTTT
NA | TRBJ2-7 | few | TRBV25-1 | CASSEYRDSYEQYF | TGTGCCAGCAGTGAATACAGGGACTCCTACGAGCAGTACTTC
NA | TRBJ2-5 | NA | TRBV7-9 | CAIPGGEQETQYF | TGTGCCATCCCAGGCGGGGAACAAGAGACCCAGTACTTC